These 31 T cell receptor beta chains originate from one sample sequenced in a study of graft-versus-host responses after intestinal transplantation (dated by TCRdb to the early 2020s). Their antigen targets remain unknown. Receptors were amplified or captured by the immunoSEQ multiplex PCR assay. Here the immuneACCESS table is served through TCRdb, limited to in-frame sequences with V and J called. Missing clones are a known gap in these copies; in checked studies unresolved V genes cover under half, and the rest lacks a known reason. Present in this sample are about 31,000 clones, about 79% of which were seen just once. Together, the top ten hold around a fifth of the sample. The time point label, read with the paper, signifies: cells obtained before transplantation from donor or recipient. This material consisted of unstimulated CD8+ T cells sorted from spleen or lymph node cells, taken before intestinal transplant. The source of these receptors is a human donor who received an intestinal transplant.

By share, this clone ranks as medium-sized. The chain uses TRBV6-1 and TRBJ1-2, with 11 bases aligning to TRBD1. V lost 7 bases to trimming and J lost 6 bases; unmatched junction nucleotides: 10. Germline-derived CDR1 and CDR2 are MNHNS and SASEGT. The CDR3 consists of 15 residues. CDR3 DNA sequence: TGTGCCAGCACCCGAATCGGGGACAGGGGGGATGGCTACACCTTC. Translating gives CASTRIGDRGDGYTF.

The chain combines TRBV28 with TRBJ2-7; tentative D call: TRBD2 (6 bases). This CDR3 has 15 amino acids. Trimming pared 5 bases from V and 6 bases from J, leaving 20 bases between. Germline V gene sequence: CDR1 MDHEN, CDR2 SYDVKM. The CDR3, as DNA: TGTGCCAGCAGTCCAAGGAGGGGCAAATCACGCGAGCAGTACTTC. Protein: CASSPRRGKSREQYF.

The genes are TRBV28 and TRBJ2-1, with 9 bases lining up with TRBD2. The V and J ends lost 6 bases and 6 bases, in that order; junction bases with no gene match: 9. The CDR3 length is 15 residues. Germline lookup yields CDR1 MDHEN and CDR2 SYDVKM. CDR3: CASSYLAGRSNEQFF. The DNA of the CDR3 is TGTGCCAGCAGCTATCTAGCGGGACGGTCCAATGAGCAGTTCTTC.

This clone was found once. The chain carries TRBV11-3 and TRBJ2-7, with TRBD1 matching 11 bases. Germline trimming cut 3 bases from V and 1 base from J; bases unmatched to any gene: 2. The CDR3 consists of 15 residues. The germline gives CDR1 SGHNT, CDR2 YENEEA. The DNA for the CDR3 is TGTGCCAGCAGCTTCGGGACAGGGGGGTCCTACGAGCAGTACTTC. Its translation: CASSFGTGGSYEQYF.

The count of this clone is one. This chain joins TRBV7-9 and TRBJ2-1; the match to TRBD2 covers 7 bases. The CDR3 is 15 amino acids. The V and J ends lost 3 bases and 3 bases, in that order; junction bases with no gene match: 5. Germline values: CDR1 SEHNR, CDR2 FQNEAQ (reference sequence). CDR3 in DNA: TGTGCCAGCAGCTTTGGCGGGGGTAACTACAATGAGCAGTTCTTC. This encodes CASSFGGGNYNEQFF. Full variable domain (outside the CDR3, taken from reference TRBV7-9 and TRBJ2-1): DTGVSQNPRHKITKRGQNVTFRCDPISEHNRLYWYRQTLGQGPEFLTYFQNEAQLEKSRLLSDRFSAERPKGSFSTLEIQRTEQGDSAMYLCASSFGGGNYNEQFFGPGTRLTVL.

The chain joins TRBV4-1 to TRBJ1-5, with unresolved D. CDR3 size: 16 residues. Per germline, CDR1 MGHRA and CDR2 YSYEKL. Between the trimmed V and J ends, which lost 0 bases and 0 bases, there was a span of 9 bases. CDR3 coding DNA: TGCGCCAGCAGCCAAGAAGGAGGTAATAGCAATCAGCCCCAGCATTTT. Translated: CASSQEGGNSNQPQHF.

V usage is TRBV4-1 and J usage is TRBJ2-5; D not resolved. Germline loops: CDR1 MGHRA, CDR2 YSYEKL. The CDR3 has 13 residues. V lost 6 bases to trimming and J lost 1 base, with 9 bases between them. CDR3: CASSPLPQETQYF. The CDR3 DNA reads TGCGCCAGCAGTCCTCTCCCCCAAGAGACCCAGTACTTC.

For this clone: Other nucleotide sequences in the sample specify the same CDR3. V and J are TRBV19 and TRBJ2-7; TRBD1 agrees at 9 bases. V trimming: 4 bases; J trimming: 4 bases; junction bases outside the gene matches: 2. Germline V gene data show CDR1 as LNHDA and CDR2 as SQIVND (reference sequence). This CDR3 contains 13 residues. This CDR3 reads CASSTGQGYEQYF. The DNA of the CDR3 is TGTGCCAGTAGTACCGGACAGGGGTACGAGCAGTACTTC.

The CDR3 region has the DNA TGTGCCAGCTCACCCCCGACAGTCTACGAGCAGTACTTC. Translating gives CASSPPTVYEQYF. The rearrangement links TRBV18 to TRBJ2-5; tentatively, D is TRBD1 (5 bases). The J call may be incorrect, as the DNA end agrees better with TRBJ2-7. The CDR3 runs to 13 residues. Germline CDR1 is KGHSH and CDR2 is LQKENI.

The rearrangement uses TRBV10-3 and TRBJ2-7; D ambiguous. V gave up 3 bases and J gave up 4 bases, with 4 bases separating them. Germline V gives CDR1 ENHRY, CDR2 SYGVKD. This CDR3 spans 11 amino acids. CDR3 amino acids: CAISDIYEQYF. CDR3 in DNA: TGTGCCATCAGTGATATATACGAGCAGTACTTC.

This chain uses TRBV6-6 with TRBJ2-1, with D possibly matching TRBD2 (5 bases). Germline loops: CDR1 MNHNY, CDR2 SVGAGI (reference sequence). The CDR3 is 16 residues long. Trimming shortened V by 0 bases and J by 4 bases, and 13 bases separated the two germline ends. Here the CDR3 DNA reads TGTGCCAGCAGTTACTCTGAGACTACAATTTACAATGAGCAGTTCTTC. Translation gives CASSYSETTIYNEQFF.

CDR3 loop: CASSQATTAYEQYF. Written as DNA, the CDR3 is TGCGCCAGCAGCCAAGCGACGACAGCTTACGAGCAGTACTTC. The chain combines TRBV4-1 with TRBJ2-7, with D tentatively TRBD1 (5 bases). Between the trimmed V and J ends, which lost 1 base and 4 bases, there was a span of 11 bases. Germline V CDR1 and CDR2: MGHRA, YSYEKL. There are 14 residues in the CDR3.

This clone was picked up one time. This sequence joins TRBV29-1 and TRBJ2-5; 8 bases fit TRBD1. The CDR3 totals 14 residues. In germline, CDR1 is SQVTM, CDR2 ANQGSEA. V was pared by 2 bases and J by 5 bases, with 7 bases of the junction left unmatched. The CDR3 DNA reads as TGCAGCGTTGAATACCCAGGGGGCTGGGAGACCCAGTACTTC. Amino acid sequence: CSVEYPGGWETQYF. Filled out from reference TRBV29-1 and TRBJ2-5, the complete variable domain reads SAVISQKPSRDICQRGTSLTIQCQVDSQVTMMFWYRQQPGQSLTLIATANQGSEATYESGFVIDKFPISRPNLTFSTLTVSNMSPEDSSIYLCSVEYPGGWETQYFGPGTRLLVL.

The CDR3 DNA follows: TGTGCCAGCAGCCATCGGGACAATGAGCAGTTCTTC. Protein sequence: CASSHRDNEQFF. The V and J genes are TRBV4-2 and TRBJ2-1; no clear D gene. CDR1 is LGHNA and CDR2 is YNFKEQ in the germline V gene. The V gene lost 3 bases and the J gene lost 5 bases, with 5 bases spanning the gap. The CDR3 totals 12 residues.

This clone was seen only once. The chain links TRBV29-1 to TRBJ2-7; TRBD1 agrees at 10 bases. Germline V gene sequence: CDR1 SQVTM, CDR2 ANQGSEA. Trimming at V came to 0 bases and at J to 2 bases, leaving 10 bases not matched to a gene. The CDR3 contains 17 residues. The CDR3 here is CSVEEGELGTGAYEQYF. The DNA for the CDR3 is TGCAGCGTTGAAGAGGGGGAACTGGGGACAGGGGCCTACGAGCAGTACTTC.

The V and J genes are TRBV6-5 and TRBJ2-5; D not certain. From germline, CDR1 is MNHEY and CDR2 SVGAGI. V shed 0 bases and J shed 5 bases, with 4 bases lying between them. The CDR3 has 12 residues. CDR3 amino acids: CASSYSGETQYF. Written as DNA, the CDR3 is TGTGCCAGCAGTTACTCCGGGGAGACCCAGTACTTC.

This clone was recorded only once. The chain recombines TRBV7-2 with TRBJ1-1, with 8 bases that match TRBD1. The trim removed 5 bases at V and 1 base at J, leaving 6 bases unmatched. This CDR3 has 15 amino acids. Germline CDR1 SGHTA, CDR2 FQGNSA. The CDR3 sequence: CASSSPGTGNTEAFF. The CDR3 DNA is TGTGCCAGCAGCAGCCCCGGGACAGGGAACACTGAAGCTTTCTTT.

The chain combines TRBV25-1 with TRBJ1-4, with no clear D. Germline lookup yields CDR1 MGHDK and CDR2 SYGVNS. The CDR3 is 15 residues long. The V end lost 2 bases, the J end lost 7 bases, and 14 bases lay between the germline ends. The CDR3 here is CASSEGTSGIEKLFF. CDR3 coding DNA: TGTGCCAGCAGTGAAGGTACTAGTGGGATTGAAAAACTGTTTTTT.

The gene calls are TRBV2 and TRBJ2-7; 8 bases map to TRBD2. Germline trimming cut 3 bases from V and 3 bases from J; bases unmatched to any gene: 7. CDR3 length: 15 residues. Germline CDR1 is SNHLY and CDR2 is FYNNEI. This chain's CDR3 is CASSEGGLAGYEQYF. CDR3 DNA: TGTGCCAGCAGTGAGGGGGGCCTAGCGGGCTACGAGCAGTACTTC.

The V gene is TRBV5-8, the J gene TRBJ2-1; 15 bases line up with TRBD2. CDR1 SGHTS and CDR2 YDEGEE come from the germline V gene. CDR3 length equals 20 residues. The V gene end was trimmed by 1 base and the J gene end by 6 bases; junction bases not matched to a gene: 14. Here the CDR3 reads CASSLPDPGLAGGGGNEQFF. CDR3 coding DNA: TGTGCCAGCAGCTTGCCCGACCCGGGACTAGCGGGAGGAGGGGGCAATGAGCAGTTCTTC.

For this clone: Other DNA sequences from this sample encode an identical CDR3 as well. J is TRBJ2-1 and V is TRBV6-5, with TRBD2 identical over 14 bases. Per germline, CDR1 MNHEY and CDR2 SVGAGI. Trimming removed 5 bases from V and 4 bases from J; junction bases left unmatched: 1. The CDR3 loop spans 15 amino acids. CDR3 in amino acids: CASSRLAGGYNEQFF. The CDR3 DNA follows: TGTGCCAGCAGTAGACTAGCGGGAGGGTACAATGAGCAGTTCTTC.

This chain uses TRBV19 with TRBJ1-2; 8 bases agree with TRBD1. CDR1 is LNHDA, CDR2 SQIVND, per germline (reference sequence). The CDR3 is 20 residues long. V lost 5 bases to trimming and J lost 2 bases; unmatched junction nucleotides: 22. The CDR3 bases are TGTGCCAGTAGTCCTAGGGGGGGGACAGGATTCCAGAGAATCAACTATGGCTACACCTTC. Translation gives CASSPRGGTGFQRINYGYTF.

This sequence joins TRBV7-9 and TRBJ2-3; 7 bases are shared with TRBD2. The J segment lost 1 base and the V segment lost 2 bases, leaving 15 bases of the junction unmatched. Germline V gene sequence: CDR1 SEHNR, CDR2 FQNEAQ (reference sequence). The CDR3 is 19 amino acids. The DNA for the CDR3 is TGTGCCAGCAGCTTAAAGTCGTGGCGGGAGAAGCGGGGCACAGATACGCAGTATTTT. This encodes CASSLKSWREKRGTDTQYF.

This clone was picked up a small number of times. The chain uses TRBV5-1 and TRBJ2-7, with TRBD1 matching 9 bases. There are 15 residues in the CDR3. The germline CDR1 and CDR2 sequences are SGHRS and YFSETQ. The J segment lost 6 bases and the V segment lost 1 base, leaving 8 bases of the junction unmatched. CDR3 sequence (DNA): TGCGCCAGCAGCTTGCACGACAGGGGGGTTATCGAGCAGTACTTC. Translated: CASSLHDRGVIEQYF.

The rearrangement joins TRBV7-9 to TRBJ1-4; a weak D match, TRBD1 (5 bases). Germline V CDR1 and CDR2: SEHNR, FQNEAQ (reference sequence). The CDR3 is made up of 15 amino acids. V was clipped by 3 bases and J by 3 bases, with 11 bases between them. The CDR3 spells CASSFGGVSNEKLFF. The CDR3 DNA reads TGTGCCAGCAGCTTCGGGGGGGTTTCTAATGAAAAACTGTTTTTT.

There are a few counts of this clone. The V call is TRBV27, the J call TRBJ1-1, with 9 positions matching TRBD1. The V gene end was trimmed by 6 bases and the J gene end by 4 bases; junction bases not matched to a gene: 9. Germline V lookup: CDR1 MNHEY, CDR2 SMNVEV (reference sequence). CDR3 length: 15 amino acids. CDR3 residues: CASSKDTGGRTEAFF. CDR3 nucleotides: TGTGCCAGCAGCAAGGATACAGGGGGCCGCACTGAAGCTTTCTTT.

This sequence joins TRBV6-1 and TRBJ2-5; tentatively, D is TRBD2 (6 bases). There are 15 residues in the CDR3. V was pared by 4 bases and J by 2 bases, with 14 bases between. In germline, CDR1 is MNHNS, CDR2 SASEGT. The CDR3 DNA sequence: TGTGCCAGCAGTGCCAGGCGGGACTCGCAAGAGACCCAGTACTTC. It codes for CASSARRDSQETQYF.

The chain recombines TRBV7-8 with TRBJ2-7, with D possibly being TRBD1 (5 bases). The germline CDR1 and CDR2 sequences are SGHVS and FQNEAQ. The CDR3 is 13 amino acids. V was trimmed by 6 bases and J by 7 bases, leaving 16 bases between them. The CDR3 bases are TGTGCCAGCAGTCTAGACAGCCAGGGTGAGCAGTACTTC. It encodes CASSLDSQGEQYF.

Of note for this clone: The final CDR3 position lacks the conserved phenylalanine or tryptophan, pointing to a likely read error. The rearrangement joins TRBV7-3 to TRBJ2-7; 8 positions agree with TRBD2. The J segment lost 9 bases and the V segment lost 1 base, leaving 5 bases of the junction unmatched. The CDR3 is 13 residues long. Germline assignment: CDR1 SGHTA and CDR2 FQGTGA. The CDR3 is CASSLSGGRLQYL. CDR3 nucleotides: TGTGCCAGCAGCTTAAGTGGCGGGAGGTTGCAGTACCTC.

This rearrangement joins TRBV27 to TRBJ2-5, with TRBD2 matching over 11 bases. The germline CDR1 and CDR2 sequences are MNHEY and SMNVEV (reference sequence). The trim removed 2 bases at V and 5 bases at J, leaving 7 bases unmatched. This CDR3 has 16 amino acids. The CDR3 DNA is TGTGCCAGCAGTTTACGCTCTAGCGGGGGGCATGAGACCCAGTACTTC. Translating gives CASSLRSSGGHETQYF.

This chain connects TRBV9 to TRBJ2-1, with 12 bases that match TRBD2. J was trimmed by 4 bases and V by 4 bases; bases with no gene match: 3. The CDR3 sequence is 15 residues long. Germline CDR1 is SGDLS and CDR2 is YYNGEE. The CDR3 loop reads CASSLGLAGYNEQFF. The CDR3 coding sequence is TGTGCCAGCAGCCTGGGACTAGCGGGTTACAATGAGCAGTTCTTC.